The sequence of this TCR beta chain was determined in a study of T cell responses to AZD1222 COVID-19 vaccine. The count of this clone is one. This CDR3 is built from 15 residues. Germline V lookup: CDR1 MGHRA, CDR2 YSYEKL. Trimming left V 0 bases short and J 4 bases short, with 11 bases between. Profiling relied on immunoSEQ multiplex PCR, and the TCRdb table lists in-frame clones only, not all of them. Of 80,000 to 85,000 clones listed, 80% to 95% were seen once; the top ten hold around 8%. This sequence was found in an adult who received the AZD1222 COVID-19 vaccine. The chain has TRBV4-1 and TRBJ2-3; D not certain. Here the sequenced sample was peripheral blood, taken 28 days after the second AZD1222 dose. CDR3 residues: CASSQEAQPSDTQYF. The CDR3, as DNA: TGCGCCAGCAGCCAAGAGGCGCAACCATCAGATACGCAGTATTTT.